The following is a TCR beta chain sequence with its context. Its antigen specificity is not known. Nothing much larger sits one base from this clone, and base qualities are not available. Each collaborating institution followed its own protocols to collect whole blood in K2EDTA tubes. Collaborator samples were shipped for TCRbeta analysis as frozen whole blood, isolated PBMCs, or DNA extracted from either sample type. The sample belongs to a study of blood T cell repertoires in COVID-19 (dated by TCRdb to the early 2020s). Study-wide context: Collaborator samples came from the United States, Italy and Spain and covered acute and convalescent phases of COVID-19. Where available, HLA class I and class II types were obtained from metadata supplied by the sample provider rather than from assay-based typing. The samples were drawn from two sources: the first 160 participants of the ongoing ImmuneRACE study, and over 950 subjects contributed by 6 global collaborators. Sample metadata almost always included a de-identified subject ID, COVID-19 status, age in years and sex. The material from the prospective study consisted of cDNA or gDNA derived from T cells, B-cell-depleted T cells, or PBMCs. The dataset comprised deeply sampled blood TCRbeta repertoires from subjects exposed to, actively infected with, or recovered from COVID-19. The repertoires were made available in a free public database intended to serve as a resource for research on the immune response to SARS-CoV-2. The paper's findings and limits, for the study overall: Clinical and demographic metadata were provided uncurated, with the amount varying by source and participant.

From the cysteine up to the phenylalanine, the CDR3 has a length of 14 residues. The sequence is cut down to CDR3 DNA, 42 bases in frame from base 1. CDR1 and CDR2 (GTSNPN, SVGIG) derive from the germline V gene (reference sequence). Here V drops 6 bases and J drops 4 bases, and the junction holds 3 bases not matched to any gene. The immunoSEQ Assay, a bias-controlled multiplex PCR, was used to amplify TCRbeta CDR3 regions from genomic DNA. The study's own analysis went as follows. Within the assay, amplification of reference gene primers was used to estimate how many nucleated cells each sample contained. To quantify the absolute abundance of each unique TCRbeta CDR3 rearrangement, sequence reads were collapsed and filtered. For each sample, productive Simpson clonality was calculated as the square root of Simpson's diversity index across productive rearrangements. Not all clones reach the TCRdb copy of this immuneACCESS table, which keeps in-frame sequences only. Checked studies attribute under half of the gap to unresolved V genes and leave the rest unexplained. V, J and clone size reflect that table, while D and trimming were determined from the DNA. The sample profile shows over 350,000 clones; approximately 90% of them were found once. Around 4.4% of the sample is held by the ten biggest clonotypes.

This TCR was recovered from a woman between 25 and 40 years old with acute or convalescent COVID-19. The sequencing sample was made of peripheral blood. The rearranged chain carries TRBV30 and TRBJ2-5; TRBD2 matches 15 bases in the middle. The DNA sequence is as follows: TGTGCCTGCGGACTAGCGGGGGGGTTAGAGACCCAGTACTTC. Its amino acids are CACGLAGGLETQYF.